Presented here are 30 T cell receptor beta chains from one specimen sequenced in a study of shared clonotypes between healthy human individuals. The protocol was immunoSEQ multiplex PCR, while the TCRdb copy is restricted to in-frame clones and leaves out a portion. The top ten clones hold 0.5% to 0.65% of a sample with 1 million to 1.3 million clones, 75% to 85% of them seen once. Source material: memory CD4+ T cells from PBMCs. Specified subset: CD45RA-negative fraction. The source is a man younger than 35 in good health. Some clones in this sample may be carry-over from other donors' samples.

This sequence joins TRBV9 and TRBJ2-6, with D uncertain. The CDR3 contains 16 residues. Germline V gives CDR1 SGDLS, CDR2 YYNGEE. The ends were cut back, 4 bases at V and 0 bases at J, with 11 bases in the middle. The CDR3 region is CASSSQTLSGANVLTF. The CDR3, as DNA: TGTGCCAGCAGCTCTCAAACCCTCTCTGGGGCCAACGTCCTGACTTTC.

The CDR3 here is CATSRKGQGAYEQYF. CDR3 bases: TGTGCCACCAGCAGAAAAGGACAGGGCGCCTACGAGCAGTACTTC. The V gene is TRBV15, the J gene TRBJ2-7; 8 bases align to TRBD1. Germline V gives CDR1 LNHNV, CDR2 YYDKDF (reference sequence). J was trimmed by 2 bases and V by 2 bases; bases with no gene match: 5. This CDR3 contains 15 residues.

This clone was counted only a few times. For the CDR3, the DNA is TGTGCCAGCAGTTCCGGAGGGTCCTATAATTCACCCCTCCACTTT. Residues: CASSSGGSYNSPLHF. J is TRBJ1-6 and V is TRBV28; no firm D call. This CDR3 comprises 15 residues. Trimming pared 4 bases from V and 1 base from J, leaving 8 bases between. CDR1 and CDR2 from the germline V gene are MDHEN and SYDVKM.

The V gene is TRBV5-1, the J gene TRBJ2-3; a possible D gene is TRBD2 (5 bases). The CDR3 totals 14 residues. V was cut by 4 bases and J by 2 bases, with 11 bases left in between. CDR1 SGHRS and CDR2 YFSETQ come from the germline V gene. The CDR3 nucleotides are TGCGCCAGCAGCGAGGAGGCGCACACAGATACGCAGTATTTT. Translation: CASSEEAHTDTQYF.

The genes are TRBV4-2 and TRBJ1-1; D unclear. The ends were cut back, 0 bases at V and 1 base at J, with 9 bases in the middle. Germline CDR1 reads LGHNA; CDR2 reads YNFKEQ. The CDR3 consists of 15 residues. The CDR3 sequence: CASSQERQRNTEAFF. In DNA form, the CDR3 reads TGTGCCAGCAGCCAAGAGAGGCAGAGGAACACTGAAGCTTTCTTT.

The genes are TRBV27 and TRBJ2-2; D not resolved. The V and J ends lost 6 bases and 0 bases respectively, with 8 bases between them. CDR1 and CDR2 (germline): MNHEY, SMNVEV (reference sequence). This CDR3 has 14 residues. CDR3 bases: TGTGCCAGCAGCCCTATGGCGAACACCGGGGAGCTGTTTTTT. Translated: CASSPMANTGELFF.

This chain joins TRBV5-1 and TRBJ1-2, with D unclear. The CDR3 loop spans 14 amino acids. Trimming stripped 4 bases from V and 2 bases from J, with 12 bases between. Germline lookup yields CDR1 SGHRS and CDR2 YFSETQ. The CDR3 DNA reads as TGCGCCAGCAGCATGGAACCGGACAACTATGGCTACACCTTC. Translated, it gives CASSMEPDNYGYTF.

This chain joins TRBV6-4 and TRBJ1-2, with D hard to call. The CDR3 contains 14 residues. The V end lost 2 bases, the J end lost 8 bases, and 15 bases lay between the germline ends. Germline V gene data show CDR1 as MRHNA and CDR2 as SNTAGT. CDR3 DNA: TGTGCCAGCAGTGACGAACGTGGTGGCAGAGGCTACACCTTC. Residues: CASSDERGGRGYTF.

This clone was seen only a few times. J is TRBJ2-1 and V is TRBV4-2; 7 bases are shared with TRBD2. There are 17 residues in the CDR3. The trim removed 4 bases at V and 1 base at J, leaving 10 bases unmatched. CDR1 LGHNA and CDR2 YNFKEQ come from the germline V gene. The CDR3 loop reads CASSPLGAGNSYNEQFF. DNA for the CDR3: TGTGCCAGCAGCCCCCTAGGAGCGGGAAATTCCTACAATGAGCAGTTCTTC.

The chain joins TRBV4-1 to TRBJ2-6; D is ambiguous. Germline V lookup: CDR1 MGHRA, CDR2 YSYEKL. The CDR3 extends over 19 amino acids. V gave up 4 bases and J gave up 2 bases, with 21 bases separating them. CDR3 nucleotide sequence: TGCGCCAGCAGCCGGGATAGGAACAGACCTGACCCTGGGGCCAACGTCCTGACTTTC. Its protein is CASSRDRNRPDPGANVLTF.

The V call is TRBV5-1, the J call TRBJ2-5, with 8 positions matching TRBD2. The V gene's germline CDR1 is SGHRS and CDR2 YFSETQ. The CDR3 has 15 residues. Unmatched junction bases numbered 8, after V lost 4 bases and J lost 3 bases. DNA for the CDR3: TGCGCCAGCAGCCAATCCGGGACTAGTGAAGAGACCCAGTACTTC. It is translated as CASSQSGTSEETQYF.

J is TRBJ2-5 and V is TRBV7-7, with 13 bases that match TRBD2. V was pared by 5 bases and J by 4 bases, with 4 bases of the junction left unmatched. Germline V gene sequence: CDR1 SSHAT, CDR2 FNYEAQ (reference sequence). This CDR3 region has 15 residues. CDR3 sequence: CASSRTSGSGETQYF. The CDR3 DNA follows: TGTGCCAGCAGCCGGACTAGCGGGAGCGGAGAGACCCAGTACTTC.

The rearrangement uses TRBV7-8 and TRBJ2-3; TRBD1 or TRBD2 may be the D gene (5 bases each). The CDR3 consists of 17 residues. Germline V gene data show CDR1 as SGHVS and CDR2 as FQNEAQ. Trimming cost V 5 bases and J 2 bases, with 20 bases left between them. The CDR3 reads CASSPGTVGWDTDTQYF. The CDR3 DNA follows: TGTGCCAGCAGCCCGGGGACGGTGGGCTGGGACACAGATACGCAGTATTTT. Supplemented by reference TRBV7-8 and TRBJ2-3, the full variable domain reads GAGVSQSPRYKVAKRGQDVALRCDPISGHVSLFWYQQALGQGPEFLTYFQNEAQLDKSGLPSDRFFAERPEGSVSTLKIQRTQQEDSAVYLCASSPGTVGWDTDTQYFGPGTRLTVL.

The genes are TRBV5-6 and TRBJ2-1, with 10 bases aligning to TRBD2. The CDR3 is made up of 16 amino acids. Germline V lookup: CDR1 SGHDT, CDR2 YYEEEE. V lost 1 base to trimming and J lost 8 bases; unmatched junction nucleotides: 9. CDR3 DNA sequence: TGTGCCAGCAGCTTGCGGCTAGCGGGAGTGGGGGATGAGCAGTTCTTC. The encoded protein is CASSLRLAGVGDEQFF. Full variable domain (missing parts from reference TRBV5-6 and TRBJ2-1): DAGVTQSPTHLIKTRGQQVTLRCSPKSGHDTVSWYQQALGQGPQFIFQYYEEEERQRGNFPDRFSGHQFPNYSSELNVNALLLGDSALYLCASSLRLAGVGDEQFFGPGTRLTVL.

The CDR3 loop reads CASSPTRGQPQHF. The DNA for the CDR3 is TGTGCCAGCAGCCCAACCCGGGGGCAGCCCCAGCATTTT. The V and J genes are TRBV28 and TRBJ1-5, with D possibly being TRBD1 (5 bases). Germline values: CDR1 MDHEN, CDR2 SYDVKM. The CDR3 length is 13 residues. The ends were cut back, 6 bases at V and 7 bases at J, with 13 bases in the middle.

V usage is TRBV28 and J usage is TRBJ2-4; 12 nucleotides agree with TRBD2. The CDR3 runs to 17 residues. The V gene end was trimmed by 2 bases and the J gene end by 8 bases; junction bases not matched to a gene: 10. Germline lookup yields CDR1 MDHEN and CDR2 SYDVKM. CDR3: CASSLGTSGWGLDIQYF. CDR3 nucleotide sequence: TGTGCCAGCAGTTTAGGGACTAGCGGGTGGGGACTAGACATTCAGTACTTC.

This clone showed up just once. The V gene is TRBV2, the J gene TRBJ1-1, with D perhaps matching TRBD1 (5 bases). The CDR3 is 12 amino acids. The germline V and J ends were trimmed by 6 bases and 11 bases, with 16 bases remaining between them. Germline CDR1 is SNHLY and CDR2 is FYNNEI. Here the CDR3 reads CASRSGAPLAFF. The CDR3 DNA reads TGTGCCAGCAGATCCGGGGCCCCGTTGGCTTTCTTT.

J is TRBJ2-2 and V is TRBV5-1; tentative D call: TRBD1 (6 bases). Trimming removed 8 bases at V and 4 bases at J, with 15 bases between. The CDR3 length is 14 residues. CDR1 and CDR2 (germline): SGHRS, YFSETQ. The CDR3 region has the DNA TGCGCCAGTAAGACAGGCGACCTCACCGGGGAGCTGTTTTTT. This translates into CASKTGDLTGELFF.

This clone has more than one count but fewer than ten. The chain links TRBV18 to TRBJ2-1; D possibly corresponds to TRBD2 (6 bases). The ends were cut back, 0 bases at V and 10 bases at J, with 13 bases in the middle. The CDR3 runs to 14 residues. Germline V gene lookup returns CDR1 KGHSH and CDR2 LQKENI. CDR3 in amino acids: CASSPPIGGDEQFF. CDR3 nucleotides: TGTGCCAGCTCACCACCTATCGGAGGGGACGAGCAGTTCTTC.

The chain links TRBV6-5 to TRBJ2-1, with D hard to call. The CDR3 is made up of 11 amino acids. V shed 6 bases and J shed 4 bases, with 4 bases lying between them. CDR1 is MNHEY, CDR2 SVGAGI, per germline. The CDR3 spells CASRTYNEQFF. The DNA for the CDR3 is TGTGCCAGCAGGACATACAATGAGCAGTTCTTC.

V usage is TRBV7-2 and J usage is TRBJ2-7; 7 nucleotides agree with TRBD1. Germline lookup yields CDR1 SGHTA and CDR2 FQGNSA. V lost 4 bases, J lost 2 bases, and 8 bases stayed unmatched. The CDR3 consists of 15 residues. The CDR3 spells CASSSLRQGPYEQYF. The CDR3 DNA reads as TGTGCCAGCAGCTCACTCCGACAGGGCCCCTACGAGCAGTACTTC.

As concerns this clone: A clone one base away is much larger, so this may be a read error. V usage is TRBV6-5 and J usage is TRBJ1-2; a possible D gene is TRBD1 (5 bases). CDR3 length: 13 residues. Germline lookup yields CDR1 MNHEY and CDR2 SVGAGI. V lost 0 bases and J 4 bases, leaving 6 bases between the germline ends. The CDR3 DNA is TGTGCCAGCAGTTACTCGACAGTCTATGGCTACACCTTC. It yields the protein CASSYSTVYGYTF.

The chain employs TRBV28 and TRBJ1-2, with D possibly being TRBD1 (6 bases). V dropped 7 bases and J dropped 4 bases, with 22 bases sitting between them. Germline CDR1 is MDHEN and CDR2 is SYDVKM. The CDR3 spans 16 residues. This CDR3 is CASISPSGGGSYGYTF. The CDR3 bases are TGTGCCAGCATCTCTCCTAGTGGGGGGGGCTCCTATGGCTACACCTTC.

Only a few counts were recorded for this clone. The genes are TRBV5-1 and TRBJ2-1, with D unclear. The germline V and J ends were trimmed by 0 bases and 6 bases, with 13 bases remaining between them. In germline, CDR1 is SGHRS, CDR2 YFSETQ. The CDR3 is made up of 15 amino acids. The CDR3 spells CASSLAPAVGNEQFF. The CDR3 DNA follows: TGCGCCAGCAGCTTGGCCCCAGCCGTGGGCAATGAGCAGTTCTTC.

This clone was counted between two and nine times. The chain recombines TRBV7-8 with TRBJ1-1; D is perhaps TRBD1 (6 bases). The CDR3 length is 13 residues. V was cut by 1 base and J by 5 bases, with 8 bases left in between. The V gene's germline CDR1 is SGHVS and CDR2 FQNEAQ. CDR3 protein: CASSLDRVTEAFF. As DNA, the CDR3 is TGTGCCAGCAGCTTAGACAGGGTGACTGAAGCTTTCTTT.

The chain is built from TRBV7-3 and TRBJ1-1; possibly TRBD1 for D (5 bases). The V end was cut by 5 bases, the J end by 8 bases, with 12 bases between. The V gene's germline CDR1 is SGHTA and CDR2 FQGTGA. The CDR3 consists of 12 residues. Here the CDR3 DNA reads TGTGCCAGCAGCCCTTGGGACGGAGAAGCTTTCTTT. This encodes CASSPWDGEAFF.

The rearrangement uses TRBV4-2 and TRBJ2-2; 9 bases agree with TRBD1. V lost 4 bases to trimming and J lost 5 bases; unmatched junction nucleotides: 5. The CDR3 sequence is 15 residues long. The germline gives CDR1 LGHNA, CDR2 YNFKEQ. The CDR3 DNA reads TGTGCCAGCAGCCCACAGGGGGCAGGGACCGGGGAGCTGTTTTTT. It yields the protein CASSPQGAGTGELFF.

The CDR3 sequence: CASSQGRLNTDTQYF. As DNA, the CDR3 is TGTGCCAGCAGCCAAGGTCGGTTGAACACAGATACGCAGTATTTT. The chain has TRBV4-2 and TRBJ2-3, with D unresolved. The CDR3 has 15 amino acids. V was shortened by 1 base and J by 2 bases, with 10 bases between the two germline ends. Per germline, CDR1 LGHNA and CDR2 YNFKEQ.

Worth noting for this clone: A read error may explain this, as a much larger clone is one base away. The same CDR3 also results from other DNA sequences found in this sample. V and J are TRBV5-1 and TRBJ2-5, with 7 nucleotides matching TRBD1. The CDR3 covers 15 residues. Germline V gives CDR1 SGHRS, CDR2 YFSETQ. Germline trimming cut 0 bases from V and 3 bases from J; bases unmatched to any gene: 5. Written as DNA, the CDR3 is TGCGCCAGCAGCTTGGCCGGGACAGCGGAAGAGACCCAGTACTTC. It specifies CASSLAGTAEETQYF.

This chain joins TRBV2 and TRBJ1-5, with TRBD1 matching over 8 bases. J gave up 7 bases and V 7 bases, and 6 bases lay outside the gene matches. Germline lookup yields CDR1 SNHLY and CDR2 FYNNEI. The CDR3 is 13 amino acids. CDR3 protein: CASTEGTGQPQHF. In nucleotides, the CDR3 is TGTGCCAGCACCGAAGGGACAGGACAGCCCCAGCATTTT.